Each of the 27 T cell receptor beta chains below was sequenced from the same sample in a study of Tregs in tolerant kidney transplant recipients (dated by TCRdb to about 2019). The library was obtained by the immunoSEQ multiplex PCR assay. In TCRdb, the immuneACCESS table is reduced to in-frame sequences with V and J assigned. These tables do not hold every clone; where another copy was compared, an unresolved V gene accounts for under half, and the others remain unexplained. In this sample the table shows more than 12,000 clones, just under 80% of which occur a single time. The ten largest clones take up 1.5% to 2% of the sample. The time point label of this sample denotes: blood sample drawn before combined kidney and bone marrow transplant. The source was Tregs from blood, collected before the transplant. The source of these receptors is a human donor who received a combined kidney and bone marrow transplant.

This clone was observed a handful of times. This chain connects TRBV28 to TRBJ1-2, with 8 bases fitting TRBD1. The CDR3 has 15 amino acids. The ends lost 3 bases at V and 4 bases at J; junction bases unmatched: 7. Germline V gene data show CDR1 as MDHEN and CDR2 as SYDVKM. The CDR3 loop is CASSFRQGRLYGYTF. The CDR3 coding sequence is TGTGCCAGCAGTTTTAGACAGGGGCGACTCTATGGCTACACCTTC.

The V gene is TRBV25-1, the J gene TRBJ2-1, with TRBD1 matching 8 bases. This CDR3 has 17 residues. V gave up 3 bases and J gave up 7 bases; unmatched junction bases: 14. Germline V gene sequence: CDR1 MGHDK, CDR2 SYGVNS. The CDR3 sequence: CASSETIGQGMRNEQFF. DNA of the CDR3: TGTGCCAGCAGTGAGACCATTGGACAGGGAATGAGGAATGAGCAGTTCTTC.

In this sample, this clone turned up once. The gene calls are TRBV5-6 and TRBJ2-2, with a possible D match to TRBD1 (5 bases). The CDR3 has 14 residues. V was clipped by 2 bases and J by 0 bases, with 5 bases between them. Germline V lookup: CDR1 SGHDT, CDR2 YYEEEE. The CDR3 reads CASSLGANTGELFF. The CDR3 bases are TGTGCCAGCAGCTTAGGGGCGAACACCGGGGAGCTGTTTTTT.

This clone has only a few counts. This chain links TRBV7-9 with TRBJ1-3; no clear D gene. CDR1 and CDR2 from the germline V gene are SEHNR and FQNEAQ (reference sequence). Between the trimmed V and J ends, which lost 3 bases and 0 bases, there was a span of 12 bases. This CDR3 spans 16 amino acids. CDR3 DNA: TGTGCCAGCAGCTTCCGGACTCTCATCTCTGGAAACACCATATATTTT. It yields the protein CASSFRTLISGNTIYF.

V is TRBV29-1 and J is TRBJ2-5; the D gene is possibly TRBD2 (5 bases). CDR1 is SQVTM and CDR2 is ANQGSEA in the germline V gene. CDR3 length: 14 amino acids. The V and J ends lost 6 bases and 4 bases respectively, with 18 bases between them. The CDR3 region is CSVLAGVGVETQYF. The DNA of the CDR3 is TGCAGCGTCCTCGCCGGGGTTGGAGTAGAGACCCAGTACTTC. The entire variable domain, with the rest obtained from reference TRBV29-1 and TRBJ2-5, is as follows: SAVISQKPSRDICQRGTSLTIQCQVDSQVTMMFWYRQQPGQSLTLIATANQGSEATYESGFVIDKFPISRPNLTFSTLTVSNMSPEDSSIYLCSVLAGVGVETQYFGPGTRLLVL.

The gene calls are TRBV19 and TRBJ1-1; possible D gene TRBD1, 6 bases. CDR3 length: 15 residues. V lost 5 bases to trimming and J lost 0 bases, with 13 bases between them. Per germline, CDR1 LNHDA and CDR2 SQIVND (reference sequence). DNA for the CDR3: TGTGCCAGTAGTTCCGGACAGAAGATGAACACTGAAGCTTTCTTT. Amino acid sequence: CASSSGQKMNTEAFF.

This sequence joins TRBV11-2 and TRBJ2-7, with D perhaps TRBD2 (5 bases). Trimming stripped 5 bases from V and 6 bases from J, with 14 bases between. The CDR3 has 13 amino acids. CDR1 is SGHAT and CDR2 is FQNNGV in the germline V gene. DNA for the CDR3: TGTGCCAGCAGCCGATTGAGGGCGAGCGAGCAGTACTTC. It encodes CASSRLRASEQYF.

This chain uses TRBV2 with TRBJ2-7; 8 nucleotides align to TRBD2. CDR3 length: 16 amino acids. V gave up 6 bases and J gave up 1 base; unmatched junction bases: 11. The germline V gene encodes CDR1 SNHLY and CDR2 FYNNEI. CDR3 nucleotides: TGTGCCAGCAGGGCCCCTTTGCGGGGGGTGTCCTACGAGCAGTACTTC. Translated, it gives CASRAPLRGVSYEQYF.

This clone has only one observation. The J gene is TRBJ2-3, the V gene TRBV5-1; 9 bases are shared with TRBD2. The germline V gene has CDR1 SGHRS and CDR2 YFSETQ. With 4 bases clipped from V and 0 bases from J, the junction kept 3 bases outside the gene matches. CDR3 length equals 15 residues. In nucleotides, the CDR3 is TGCGCCAGCAGCCCGAGCGGGGGGAGCACAGATACGCAGTATTTT. It encodes CASSPSGGSTDTQYF. Based on the CDR3 plus reference TRBV5-1 and TRBJ2-3, the full variable domain is KAGVTQTPRYLIKTRGQQVTLSCSPISGHRSVSWYQQTPGQGLQFLFEYFSETQRNKGNFPGRFSGRQFSNSRSEMNVSTLELGDSALYLCASSPSGGSTDTQYFGPGTRLTVL.

The chain couples TRBV10-1 to TRBJ2-3, with TRBD1 matching over 7 bases. This CDR3 region has 14 residues. The germline V gene encodes CDR1 WNHNN and CDR2 SYGVQD (reference sequence). Trimming cost V 9 bases and J 4 bases; bases outside gene matches: 10. This chain's CDR3 is CARARQGPPDTQYF. CDR3 sequence (DNA): TGCGCCAGGGCTAGACAGGGACCTCCAGATACGCAGTATTTT.

The V gene is TRBV6-1, the J gene TRBJ1-2, with a tentative D call TRBD1 (5 bases). Per the germline V gene, CDR1 is MNHNS and CDR2 is SASEGT. This CDR3 is 15 amino acids long. Trimming shortened V by 3 bases and J by 2 bases, and 13 bases separated the two germline ends. The chain's CDR3 is CASSDGARGNYGYTF. CDR3 sequence (DNA): TGTGCCAGCAGTGATGGGGCCCGGGGGAACTATGGCTACACCTTC.

This clone has a single count. This chain uses TRBV28 with TRBJ2-6, with D uncertain. Germline CDR1 reads MDHEN; CDR2 reads SYDVKM. This CDR3 has 13 amino acids. V shed 6 bases and J shed 0 bases, with 3 bases lying between them. The CDR3 here is CASSLSGANVLTF. The CDR3 DNA reads as TGTGCCAGCAGCCTCTCTGGGGCCAACGTCCTGACTTTC.

The genes are TRBV18 and TRBJ2-7; 8 bases line up with TRBD1. The CDR3 has 12 residues. The J segment lost 5 bases and the V segment lost 5 bases, leaving 2 bases of the junction unmatched. Germline V gives CDR1 KGHSH, CDR2 LQKENI. CDR3 in DNA: TGTGCCAGCTCAGCGACAGGGGACGAGCAGTACTTC. The encoded protein is CASSATGDEQYF.

J is TRBJ2-7 and V is TRBV9; no clear D gene. The V gene lost 0 bases and the J gene lost 2 bases, with 9 bases spanning the gap. Per the germline V gene, CDR1 is SGDLS and CDR2 is YYNGEE. This CDR3 comprises 14 residues. The CDR3 nucleotides are TGTGCCAGCAGCGTAGGATTAGCCCCCTACGAGCAGTACTTC. Its protein is CASSVGLAPYEQYF. Variable domain in full (rest from reference TRBV9 and TRBJ2-7): DSGVTQTPKHLITATGQRVTLRCSPRSGDLSVYWYQQSLDQGLQFLIQYYNGEERAKGNILERFSAQQFPDLHSELNLSSLELGDSALYFCASSVGLAPYEQYFGPGTRLTVT.

This clone ranks as medium-sized (0.01 to 0.1%). The rearrangement uses TRBV5-4 and TRBJ1-2; TRBD1 matches at 7 bases. Germline CDR1 and CDR2: SGHNT and YYREEE (reference sequence). The trim removed 2 bases at V and 1 base at J, leaving 8 bases unmatched. This CDR3 contains 16 residues. The CDR3 sequence is CASSLVPGQYNYGYTF. CDR3 bases: TGTGCCAGCAGCTTAGTCCCGGGACAGTATAACTATGGCTACACCTTC.

This clone was recorded only once. The chain's CDR3 is CASSQLPAPSNNEQFF. Written as DNA, the CDR3 is TGTGCCAGCTCACAACTACCGGCCCCGAGCAACAATGAGCAGTTCTTC. The chain employs TRBV18 and TRBJ2-1; D unclear. The germline V gene encodes CDR1 KGHSH and CDR2 LQKENI. The CDR3 has 16 amino acids. Trimming removed 4 bases at V and 5 bases at J, with 18 bases between.

The chain combines TRBV7-2 with TRBJ2-1; TRBD2 matches 10 bases. Germline trimming cut 5 bases from V and 5 bases from J; bases unmatched to any gene: 6. The CDR3 has 15 amino acids. The germline V gene has CDR1 SGHTA and CDR2 FQGNSA. The CDR3, as DNA: TGTGCCAGCAGCGCCCGGACTAGCGGCCACAATGAGCAGTTCTTC. Its translation is CASSARTSGHNEQFF.

The chain joins TRBV13 to TRBJ1-1, with 8 bases matching TRBD1. CDR3 length: 18 residues. V shed 5 bases and J 0 bases; nucleotides not matched to a gene: 14. Germline CDR1 PRHDT, CDR2 FYEKMQ (reference sequence). The CDR3 region has the DNA TGTGCCAGCAGCCCTCCCCGGGACAGGCGGGGCATGAACACTGAAGCTTTCTTT. Protein product: CASSPPRDRRGMNTEAFF.

The chain uses TRBV28 and TRBJ2-3; D is undetermined. The CDR3 is made up of 15 amino acids. Trimming cost V 3 bases and J 1 base, with 11 bases left between them. Per germline, CDR1 MDHEN and CDR2 SYDVKM. The CDR3 loop reads CASSLEKTGTDTQYF. Written as DNA, the CDR3 is TGTGCCAGCAGTTTGGAAAAAACAGGCACAGATACGCAGTATTTT.

In its sample, this clone was seen once. The V call is TRBV19, the J call TRBJ2-2; TRBD2 matches at 8 bases. Germline V lookup: CDR1 LNHDA, CDR2 SQIVND (reference sequence). J was trimmed by 1 base and V by 3 bases; bases with no gene match: 4. The CDR3 contains 16 residues. The DNA of the CDR3 is TGTGCCAGTAGTATGAGGCTAGCGGGGAACACCGGGGAGCTGTTTTTT. It yields the protein CASSMRLAGNTGELFF.

The chain employs TRBV19 and TRBJ2-2; D unclear. Germline V gene lookup returns CDR1 LNHDA and CDR2 SQIVND (reference sequence). This CDR3 contains 14 residues. V was shortened by 3 bases and J by 2 bases, with 7 bases between the two germline ends. DNA of the CDR3: TGTGCCAGTAGTATCCTAGTCAACACCGGGGAGCTGTTTTTT. It encodes CASSILVNTGELFF.

J is TRBJ2-7 and V is TRBV7-2; TRBD2 agrees at 7 bases. J was trimmed by 2 bases and V by 4 bases; bases with no gene match: 8. The CDR3 spans 15 residues. The germline V gene has CDR1 SGHTA and CDR2 FQGNSA. Here the CDR3 reads CASSYGGEGTYEQYF. CDR3 in DNA: TGTGCCAGCAGCTATGGGGGGGAGGGGACCTACGAGCAGTACTTC.

The sample holds a few counts of this clone. This chain links TRBV9 with TRBJ1-1; the D gene is possibly TRBD1 (5 bases). This CDR3 has 15 residues. V lost 0 bases and J 2 bases, leaving 11 bases between the germline ends. The V gene's germline CDR1 is SGDLS and CDR2 YYNGEE. The CDR3 is CASSVAGGSNTEAFF. DNA of the CDR3: TGTGCCAGCAGCGTAGCGGGGGGATCTAACACTGAAGCTTTCTTT.

The rearrangement uses TRBV6-6 and TRBJ2-1; possibly TRBD2 for D (7 bases). This CDR3 comprises 15 residues. Germline V gives CDR1 MNHNY, CDR2 SVGAGI (reference sequence). The V end lost 4 bases, the J end lost 2 bases, and 12 bases lay between the germline ends. In nucleotides, the CDR3 is TGTGCCAGCAGTTGGAGGGAGGGGGCCTACAATGAGCAGTTCTTC. Encoded protein: CASSWREGAYNEQFF.

This chain links TRBV10-3 with TRBJ1-5; TRBD1 is a possible D gene (6 bases). The CDR3 consists of 16 residues. Trimming left V 0 bases short and J 6 bases short, with 15 bases between. Germline V gene data show CDR1 as ENHRY and CDR2 as SYGVKD. CDR3 sequence reads: CAISESWTVLGQPQHF. As DNA, the CDR3 is TGTGCCATCAGTGAGTCTTGGACAGTGCTCGGTCAGCCCCAGCATTTT.

The V call is TRBV18, the J call TRBJ1-1; the match to TRBD1 covers 7 bases. V lost 5 bases to trimming and J lost 0 bases; unmatched junction nucleotides: 12. The CDR3 is made up of 17 amino acids. Germline V gene sequence: CDR1 KGHSH, CDR2 LQKENI. The CDR3 loop is CASSTRDRTTMNTEAFF. DNA of the CDR3: TGTGCCAGCTCAACTCGGGACAGAACTACCATGAACACTGAAGCTTTCTTT.

The chain uses TRBV5-1 and TRBJ2-1; TRBD2 matches 7 bases. Looked up from germline, CDR1 is SGHRS and CDR2 is YFSETQ. The CDR3 is 17 amino acids. V lost 4 bases to trimming and J lost 2 bases; unmatched junction nucleotides: 12. The CDR3 protein is CASSPRMGGTTYNEQFF. The DNA of the CDR3 is TGCGCCAGCAGCCCTAGAATGGGGGGGACGACCTACAATGAGCAGTTCTTC.